This T cell receptor beta chain was found in a study of cytotoxic CD8 clonotypes in ibrutinib-treated CLL. The overall study: The subjects consisted of about 10 relapsed/refractory and roughly 14 treatment-naive individuals, with some 17 IGHV unmutated. Mean per-sample yields comprised 255,043 productive templates and approximately 90,000 productive rearrangements. Study-level findings and limits: The clonality rise at ibrutinib response reflected private clonotype expansion.

The data were produced by immunoSEQ multiplex PCR, yet TCRdb's version contains in-frame clones alone and is incomplete. The table has some 160,000 clones, roughly 86% seen once. Concerning this clone itself: Its cognate antigen is unknown.

Germline CDR1 reads SGHTA; CDR2 reads FQGNSA. The ends were cut back, 5 bases at V and 4 bases at J, with 16 bases in the middle. The CDR3 contains 15 residues. The sequence derives from a human donor with chronic lymphocytic leukemia. Sequencing was performed on PBMCs, taken after 12 months of ibrutinib treatment. This chain uses TRBV7-2 with TRBJ2-3; weak D call: TRBD1 (6 bases). Here the CDR3 DNA reads TGTGCCAGCAGCCCCCAGACAGGTATTGCAGATACGCAGTATTTT. This gives the protein CASSPQTGIADTQYF.